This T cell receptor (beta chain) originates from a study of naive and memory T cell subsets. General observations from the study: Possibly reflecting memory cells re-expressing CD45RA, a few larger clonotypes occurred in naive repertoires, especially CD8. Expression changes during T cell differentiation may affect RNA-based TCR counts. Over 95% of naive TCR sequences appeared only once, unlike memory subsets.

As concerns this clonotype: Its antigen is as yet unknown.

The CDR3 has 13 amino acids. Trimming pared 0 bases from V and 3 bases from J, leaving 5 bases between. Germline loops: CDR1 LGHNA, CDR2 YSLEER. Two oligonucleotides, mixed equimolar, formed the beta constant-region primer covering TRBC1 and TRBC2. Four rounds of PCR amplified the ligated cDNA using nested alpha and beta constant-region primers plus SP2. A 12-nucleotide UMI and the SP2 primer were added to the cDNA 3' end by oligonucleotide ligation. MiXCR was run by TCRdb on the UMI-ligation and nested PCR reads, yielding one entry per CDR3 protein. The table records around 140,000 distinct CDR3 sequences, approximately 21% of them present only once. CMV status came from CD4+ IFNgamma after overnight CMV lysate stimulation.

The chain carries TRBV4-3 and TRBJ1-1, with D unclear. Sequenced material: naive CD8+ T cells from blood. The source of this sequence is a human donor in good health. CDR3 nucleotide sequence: TGCGCCAGCAGCCAAGATCAATACACTGAAGCTTTCTTT. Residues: CASSQDQYTEAFF.